This T cell receptor (beta chain) was identified during a study of molecular identifiers for immune sequencing clone quantification. Study-level findings and limits: Clones above 20 RNA copies contained over 97% of effector molecules but under 1% of naive ones.

The authors sorted naive CD8 T cells as CD8+CD4-CCR7+CD45RA+. TCRdb passed the PCR reads through MiXCR, listing each CDR3 protein once. The table includes about 640,000 distinct CDR3 sequences, around 20% detected once. This clonotype was seen repeatedly, ten times or more. Its antigen is not identified. At one boundary the junction diverges from the germline segment, which might be a read error. This clonotype was sampled from a human donor in good health. Some libraries in this study had Jurkat cell RNA spiked in. The specimen sequenced was naive CD8+ T cells from blood, with Jurkat cell RNA spiked in. Subset noted: FACS-sorted CD8+CD4-CCR7+CD45RA+ naive T cells.

The CDR3 spells CASRPGDQETQYF. The CDR3 DNA sequence: TGCGCCAGCCGTCCTGGAGACCAAGAGACCCAGTACTTC. This chain connects TRBV12-3 or TRBV12-4 to TRBJ2-5; no definite D call. This CDR3 region has 13 residues.